This paragraph reports one T cell receptor (beta chain). Its antigen is as yet unknown. This CDR3 spans 13 amino acids. With 5 bases removed from V and 3 bases from J, the gap between germline ends came to 12 bases. The V gene's germline CDR1 is SQVTM and CDR2 ANQGSEA. The PCR had 60 Vbeta and 13 Jbeta primers. Data came from immunoSEQ multiplex PCR; TCRdb stores just in-frame clones and leaves some out. The sample lists about 160,000 clones; over 75% were seen once. The record originates from a study of cytomegalovirus exposure and HLA in healthy donors. Study-level results: In a later analysis, TCR beta V- and J-gene trimming showed a link to a missense DCLRE1C variant. Most sequenced TCRs were rare (though some public TCRs occurred in many donors).

This sequence joins TRBV29-1 and TRBJ2-3; a possible D gene is TRBD1 (5 bases). The clonotype originates from a man in his fifties or sixties in good health and CMV-seropositive. Source material: PBMCs. The chain's CDR3 is CSVCGRATDTQYF. CDR3 DNA: TGCAGCGTTTGTGGCAGGGCAACAGATACGCAGTATTTT.